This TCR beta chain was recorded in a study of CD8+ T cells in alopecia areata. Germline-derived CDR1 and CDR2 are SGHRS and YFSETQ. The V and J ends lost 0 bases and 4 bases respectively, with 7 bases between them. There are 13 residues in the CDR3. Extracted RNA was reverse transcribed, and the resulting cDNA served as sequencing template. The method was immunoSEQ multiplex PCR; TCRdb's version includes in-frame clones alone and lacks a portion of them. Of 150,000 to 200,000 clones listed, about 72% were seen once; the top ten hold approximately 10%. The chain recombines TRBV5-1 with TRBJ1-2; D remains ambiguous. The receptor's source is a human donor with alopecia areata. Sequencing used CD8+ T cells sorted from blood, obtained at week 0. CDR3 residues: CASSLVLLYGYTF. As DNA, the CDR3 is TGCGCCAGCAGCTTGGTTCTACTCTATGGCTACACCTTC.